The rows below give T cell receptor beta chains drawn from one sample of a study of shared T cell receptors in the human thymus. Sequenced by immunoSEQ multiplex PCR; TCRdb stores in-frame clones only, minus some. The table shows approximately 760,000 clones, with roughly 85% occurring only once. The same data also contributed to another study, on human thymus T cells.

The sample consisted of thymocytes. These receptor sequences come from a girl less than two years old with a congenital heart defect. CDR3s include the opening cysteine and the closing phenylalanine or tryptophan. The D gene is left open where the match is weak. Rows may omit the clone size; those that give it use once, few, many or a size class.

D gene: .; clone size: .; CDR3 length: 11; V gene: TRBV2; J gene: TRBJ2-7; CDR3 DNA: TGTGCCAGCAGTCGACAAGGCGAGCAGTACTTC; CDR3 protein: CASSRQGEQYF
D gene: TRBD1; clone size: .; CDR3 length: 15; V gene: TRBV7-2; J gene: TRBJ1-1; CDR3 DNA: TGTGCCAGCAGCTCCTACTCGACAGGGTACACTGAAGCTTTCTTT; CDR3 protein: CASSSYSTGYTEAFF
D gene: .; clone size: .; CDR3 length: 17; V gene: TRBV7-9; J gene: TRBJ1-1; CDR3 DNA: TGTGCCAGCAGCTTAGACGAGGTGGAAAGTCGGGACACTGAAGCTTTCTTT; CDR3 protein: CASSLDEVESRDTEAFF
D gene: .; clone size: .; CDR3 length: 12; V gene: TRBV5-1; J gene: TRBJ1-6; CDR3 DNA: TGCGCCAGCAGACAAAATAATTCACCCCTCCACTTT; CDR3 protein: CASRQNNSPLHF
D gene: TRBD1; clone size: .; CDR3 length: 16; V gene: TRBV7-7; J gene: TRBJ1-1; CDR3 DNA: TGTGCTAGCAGCCCCAGGGGGTTCCAGCAGAACACTGAAGCTTTCTTT; CDR3 protein: CASSPRGFQQNTEAFF
D gene: TRBD1; clone size: .; CDR3 length: 14; V gene: TRBV6-5; J gene: TRBJ2-7; CDR3 DNA: TGTGCCAGCATTTCCGGGACAGGGATCTACGAGCAGTACTTC; CDR3 protein: CASISGTGIYEQYF
D gene: .; clone size: .; CDR3 length: 15; V gene: TRBV27; J gene: TRBJ1-4; CDR3 DNA: TGTGCCAGCAGTTTATCGAGGCAGGGTGGGGAAAAACTGTTTTTT; CDR3 protein: CASSLSRQGGEKLFF
D gene: TRBD1; clone size: once; CDR3 length: 19; V gene: TRBV2; J gene: TRBJ1-6; CDR3 DNA: TGTGCCAGCAGTGAAATTGTAAGACAGGGGGCACCCCTTAATTCACCCCTCCACTTT; CDR3 protein: CASSEIVRQGAPLNSPLHF
D gene: TRBD1; clone size: .; CDR3 length: 21; V gene: TRBV27; J gene: TRBJ1-1; CDR3 DNA: TGTGCCAGCAGTTTAGGGGGGACAGGGAAACCAGGGAAGGACCGGGACACTGAAGCTTTCTTT; CDR3 protein: CASSLGGTGKPGKDRDTEAFF
D gene: TRBD2; clone size: .; CDR3 length: 17; V gene: TRBV9; J gene: TRBJ2-5; CDR3 DNA: TGTGCCAGCAGCGCCAGAAATTCCGGGACTAGACAAGAGACCCAGTACTTC; CDR3 protein: CASSARNSGTRQETQYF
D gene: .; clone size: .; CDR3 length: 19; V gene: TRBV4-3; J gene: TRBJ2-3; CDR3 DNA: TGCGCCAGCAGCCAAGGATGCGGCGGGGCTTATAAACTCACAGATACGCAGTATTTT; CDR3 protein: CASSQGCGGAYKLTDTQYF
D gene: .; clone size: .; CDR3 length: 17; V gene: TRBV12-5; J gene: TRBJ2-7; CDR3 DNA: TGTGCTAGTGGTTTGTTCACGGGCACAGGGCCTGACTACGAGCAGTACTTC; CDR3 protein: CASGLFTGTGPDYEQYF
D gene: .; clone size: .; CDR3 length: 19; V gene: TRBV4-1; J gene: TRBJ1-5; CDR3 DNA: TGCGCCAGCAGCCAAGATAGGCAGGGCCCCCTTTCTGGCAATCAGCCCCAGCATTTT; CDR3 protein: CASSQDRQGPLSGNQPQHF
D gene: .; clone size: .; CDR3 length: 16; V gene: TRBV9; J gene: TRBJ2-5; CDR3 DNA: TGTGCCAGCAGCGTTGGCAGTGGTCTGAACCAAGAGACCCAGTACTTC; CDR3 protein: CASSVGSGLNQETQYF
D gene: TRBD1; clone size: .; CDR3 length: 18; V gene: TRBV27; J gene: TRBJ2-6; CDR3 DNA: TGTGCCAGCAGTCTGCTGGGACAGGGGATCTCTGGGGCCAACGTCCTGACTTTC; CDR3 protein: CASSLLGQGISGANVLTF
D gene: TRBD1; clone size: .; CDR3 length: 14; V gene: TRBV2; J gene: TRBJ1-4; CDR3 DNA: TGTGCCAGCAGGCCGGGACAGGGGAATGAAAAACTGTTTTTT; CDR3 protein: CASRPGQGNEKLFF
D gene: .; clone size: .; CDR3 length: 17; V gene: TRBV14; J gene: TRBJ1-2; CDR3 DNA: TGTGCCAGCAGCCAAGAGGCCCGACGGGGGGCCAACTATGGCTACACCTTC; CDR3 protein: CASSQEARRGANYGYTF
D gene: TRBD2; clone size: .; CDR3 length: 17; V gene: TRBV11-2; J gene: TRBJ2-3; CDR3 DNA: TGTGCCAGCAGTCTATTCCCCGGGACTAGAAGCACAGATACGCAGTATTTT; CDR3 protein: CASSLFPGTRSTDTQYF
D gene: TRBD1; clone size: .; CDR3 length: 14; V gene: TRBV11-2; J gene: TRBJ1-2; CDR3 DNA: TGTGCCAGCAGCCGGGACAGGCGATTTGAAGGCTACACCTTC; CDR3 protein: CASSRDRRFEGYTF
D gene: .; clone size: once; CDR3 length: 15; V gene: TRBV25-1; J gene: TRBJ1-4; CDR3 DNA: TGTGCCAGCTCCCTGGCCCGGGACAACGGTGAAAAACTGTTTTTT; CDR3 protein: CASSLARDNGEKLFF
D gene: .; clone size: few; CDR3 length: 16; V gene: TRBV4-1; J gene: TRBJ1-3; CDR3 DNA: TGCGCCAGCAGCCCATCGTTCGGGTCAGGGGTAAACACCATATATTTT; CDR3 protein: CASSPSFGSGVNTIYF
D gene: TRBD1; clone size: .; CDR3 length: 15; V gene: TRBV9; J gene: TRBJ1-2; CDR3 DNA: TGTGCCAGCAGCGAGAGGACAGGGGGAAACTATGGCTACACCTTC; CDR3 protein: CASSERTGGNYGYTF
D gene: TRBD1; clone size: .; CDR3 length: 15; V gene: TRBV15; J gene: TRBJ1-2; CDR3 DNA: TGTGCCACCAGCTCTCGGACAGGGGTGGGCTATGGCTACACCTTC; CDR3 protein: CATSSRTGVGYGYTF
D gene: .; clone size: .; CDR3 length: 13; V gene: TRBV19; J gene: TRBJ2-5; CDR3 DNA: TGTGCCAGTAGTCCCATCCGGGGAGAGACCCAGTACTTC; CDR3 protein: CASSPIRGETQYF
D gene: TRBD1; clone size: .; CDR3 length: 13; V gene: TRBV9; J gene: TRBJ2-7; CDR3 DNA: TGTGCCAGCAGCCCTCCCGACAGGGAGGAGCAGTACTTC; CDR3 protein: CASSPPDREEQYF
D gene: TRBD1; clone size: few; CDR3 length: 18; V gene: TRBV5-1; J gene: TRBJ2-2; CDR3 DNA: TGCGCCAGCAGCTTGGTGGACAGGGGGCGGGTTCACACCGGGGAGCTGTTTTTT; CDR3 protein: CASSLVDRGRVHTGELFF
D gene: .; clone size: .; CDR3 length: 16; V gene: TRBV27; J gene: TRBJ2-5; CDR3 DNA: TGTGCCAGCAGTCGGCGGACTTACGGTGTCCAAGAGACCCAGTACTTC; CDR3 protein: CASSRRTYGVQETQYF
D gene: TRBD2; clone size: .; CDR3 length: 18; V gene: TRBV30; J gene: TRBJ2-3; CDR3 DNA: TGTGCCTGCTCCTGGTTGAAGCGGGGGACGATTAGCACAGATACGCAGTATTTT; CDR3 protein: CACSWLKRGTISTDTQYF
D gene: TRBD1; clone size: .; CDR3 length: 13; V gene: TRBV7-6; J gene: TRBJ1-2; CDR3 DNA: TGTGCCAGCAGCCTAGGGACAGAGGATGGCTACACCTTC; CDR3 protein: CASSLGTEDGYTF
D gene: .; clone size: .; CDR3 length: 15; V gene: TRBV10-3; J gene: TRBJ1-3; CDR3 DNA: TGTGCCATCAGTGAGGTTTCAGGGGCTGGAAACACCATATATTTT; CDR3 protein: CAISEVSGAGNTIYF
D gene: TRBD1; clone size: few; CDR3 length: 18; V gene: TRBV7-9; J gene: TRBJ1-3; CDR3 DNA: TGTGCCAGCAGCTTAGCCCGGACAGGGCCTTACTCTGGAAACACCATATATTTT; CDR3 protein: CASSLARTGPYSGNTIYF
D gene: TRBD2; clone size: .; CDR3 length: 15; V gene: TRBV4-1; J gene: TRBJ2-5; CDR3 DNA: TGCGCCAGCAGCGTACTAGCGGGGGGGCAAGAGACCCAGTACTTC; CDR3 protein: CASSVLAGGQETQYF
D gene: TRBD2; clone size: .; CDR3 length: 17; V gene: TRBV9; J gene: TRBJ2-1; CDR3 DNA: TGTGCCAGCAGCGTAGCGGAGGGAGCGGGGGCTTACAATGAGCAGTTCTTC; CDR3 protein: CASSVAEGAGAYNEQFF
D gene: TRBD1; clone size: once; CDR3 length: 17; V gene: TRBV7-3; J gene: TRBJ2-2; CDR3 DNA: TGTGCCAGCAGCTTAACGGTTCAGGGGGCCGGGACCGGGGAGCTGTTTTTT; CDR3 protein: CASSLTVQGAGTGELFF
D gene: TRBD1; clone size: .; CDR3 length: 15; V gene: TRBV18; J gene: TRBJ1-2; CDR3 DNA: TGTGCCAGCTCACAAGACAGGGGGCGCGACTATGGCTACACCTTC; CDR3 protein: CASSQDRGRDYGYTF
D gene: .; clone size: .; CDR3 length: 14; V gene: TRBV6-1; J gene: TRBJ1-1; CDR3 DNA: TGTGCCAGCAGTGAAGGGGCAAGCGGCACTGAAGCTTTCTTT; CDR3 protein: CASSEGASGTEAFF
D gene: .; clone size: .; CDR3 length: 16; V gene: TRBV19; J gene: TRBJ1-2; CDR3 DNA: TGTGCCAGTAGCGCCCTTTCGCCGGGATCCTTTTATGGCTACACCTTC; CDR3 protein: CASSALSPGSFYGYTF
D gene: .; clone size: few; CDR3 length: 14; V gene: TRBV11-2; J gene: TRBJ1-4; CDR3 DNA: TGTGCCAGCTGCCCCACGGGGACTAATGAAAAACTGTTTTTT; CDR3 protein: CASCPTGTNEKLFF
D gene: .; clone size: .; CDR3 length: 16; V gene: TRBV7-9; J gene: TRBJ2-1; CDR3 DNA: TGTGCCAGCAGCTTAGCCCCGGGGGGCCGGTACAATGAGCAGTTCTTC; CDR3 protein: CASSLAPGGRYNEQFF
D gene: .; clone size: .; CDR3 length: 16; V gene: TRBV7-2; J gene: TRBJ2-7; CDR3 DNA: TGTGCCAGCAGCTTAGCAACGACAGGTAATAGAAACGAGCAGTACTTC; CDR3 protein: CASSLATTGNRNEQYF
D gene: TRBD1; clone size: .; CDR3 length: 14; V gene: TRBV19; J gene: TRBJ1-2; CDR3 DNA: TGTGCCACAGATACAGGGGGCGCTAACTATGGCTACACCTTC; CDR3 protein: CATDTGGANYGYTF
D gene: TRBD1; clone size: .; CDR3 length: 15; V gene: TRBV2; J gene: TRBJ2-7; CDR3 DNA: TGTGCCAGCAGTGAATCACAGGGGGGTTCCTACGAGCAGTACTTC; CDR3 protein: CASSESQGGSYEQYF
D gene: .; clone size: .; CDR3 length: 13; V gene: TRBV13; J gene: TRBJ1-6; CDR3 DNA: TGTGCCAGCAGCCTTACTCGGGGGTCACCCCTCCACTTT; CDR3 protein: CASSLTRGSPLHF
D gene: TRBD2; clone size: once; CDR3 length: 15; V gene: TRBV6-1; J gene: TRBJ2-1; CDR3 DNA: TGTGCCAGCAGCTCCGGGACTAGCGGCTACAATGAGCAGTTCTTC; CDR3 protein: CASSSGTSGYNEQFF
D gene: .; clone size: .; CDR3 length: 15; V gene: TRBV10-3; J gene: TRBJ1-5; CDR3 DNA: TGTGCCATACAAAAAGAGCAGGGTAGCAATCAGCCCCAGCATTTT; CDR3 protein: CAIQKEQGSNQPQHF
D gene: .; clone size: .; CDR3 length: 12; V gene: TRBV10-2; J gene: TRBJ1-6; CDR3 DNA: TGCGCCTCCACGCGGGGGGATTCACCCCTCCACTTT; CDR3 protein: CASTRGDSPLHF
D gene: TRBD1; clone size: .; CDR3 length: 17; V gene: TRBV18; J gene: TRBJ1-2; CDR3 DNA: TGTGCCAGCTCACCAAATATAAGGGGGCGAGAGCGATATGGCTACACCTTC; CDR3 protein: CASSPNIRGRERYGYTF
D gene: TRBD1; clone size: .; CDR3 length: 14; V gene: TRBV5-1; J gene: TRBJ2-7; CDR3 DNA: TGCGCCAGCAGCGGGACAGGGAGCTCCTACGAGCAGTACTTC; CDR3 protein: CASSGTGSSYEQYF
D gene: TRBD1; clone size: .; CDR3 length: 17; V gene: TRBV30; J gene: TRBJ2-1; CDR3 DNA: TGTGCCTGGAGTGACCAACTCCGGGACAGCTCCTACAATGAGCAGTTCTTC; CDR3 protein: CAWSDQLRDSSYNEQFF
D gene: .; clone size: .; CDR3 length: 17; V gene: TRBV6-1; J gene: TRBJ1-5; CDR3 DNA: TGTGCCAGCAGTGAAAGTTTTGGCGGGGATAGCAATCAGCCCCAGCATTTT; CDR3 protein: CASSESFGGDSNQPQHF
D gene: .; clone size: .; CDR3 length: 12; V gene: TRBV25-1; J gene: TRBJ1-1; CDR3 DNA: TGTGCCAGCACCCGGGAGAACACTGAAGCTTTCTTT; CDR3 protein: CASTRENTEAFF
D gene: TRBD1; clone size: .; CDR3 length: 14; V gene: TRBV6-1; J gene: TRBJ2-7; CDR3 DNA: TGTGCCAGCACAAAAGGGACAGGACCCTACGAGCAGTACTTC; CDR3 protein: CASTKGTGPYEQYF
D gene: TRBD1; clone size: .; CDR3 length: 14; V gene: TRBV19; J gene: TRBJ1-6; CDR3 DNA: TGTGCCAGTACCGGGACAGCCCGCCATTCACCCCTCCACTTT; CDR3 protein: CASTGTARHSPLHF
D gene: .; clone size: .; CDR3 length: 17; V gene: TRBV9; J gene: TRBJ1-1; CDR3 DNA: TGTGCCAGCAGCGTAGATCCCTTACAGGGATCCTACACTGAAGCTTTCTTT; CDR3 protein: CASSVDPLQGSYTEAFF
D gene: .; clone size: .; CDR3 length: 15; V gene: TRBV7-8; J gene: TRBJ1-5; CDR3 DNA: TGTGCCAGCAGCTGGGGGCAGGGTGGAAATCAGCCCCAGCATTTT; CDR3 protein: CASSWGQGGNQPQHF
D gene: .; clone size: once; CDR3 length: 15; V gene: TRBV14; J gene: TRBJ2-7; CDR3 DNA: TGTGCCAGCAGCAAAGAGGAGGGAAAGCCCTACGAGCAGTACTTC; CDR3 protein: CASSKEEGKPYEQYF
D gene: TRBD1; clone size: few; CDR3 length: 14; V gene: TRBV14; J gene: TRBJ1-2; CDR3 DNA: TGTGCCAGCAGCCGGGACAGGGGAATCTATGGCTACACCTTC; CDR3 protein: CASSRDRGIYGYTF